This record looks at one T cell receptor beta chain sequence and its context. Its matching antigen is unknown. The data originate from a study of lymphopenia after photon versus proton radiotherapy. Study-wide results and caveats: Under photons, naive T cells and diversity fell while effector/memory populations rose. After lymphocyte nadir, photon-treated repertoires showed oligoclonal expansion, especially CD8+ Temra.

The CDR3 runs to 18 residues. V was clipped by 1 base and J by 3 bases; unmatched bases: 7. Germline V lookup: CDR1 LGHNA, CDR2 YSLEER. Using immunoSEQ multiplex PCR, the repertoire was profiled, and TCRdb retains in-frame clones only, with some absent. The sample shows about 5,000 clones, around 90% of them seen only once. The chain has TRBV4-3 and TRBJ2-2; TRBD2 agrees at 11 bases. This specimen consisted of peripheral blood, obtained from a patient treated with photon-based radiotherapy. This receptor was identified in a man aged 25-45 years with gastric cancer. CDR3 nucleotide sequence: TGCGCCAGCAGCCAAGGGTTAGCGGGAGGGTGGGACACCGGGGAGCTGTTTTTT. Protein: CASSQGLAGGWDTGELFF.